This T cell receptor (beta chain) came from a study of T-cell memory formation after mild COVID-19 (dated by TCRdb to the early 2020s). General notes on the study: Most TCR sequence clusters were specific to one of the two donors. Longitudinal TCRalpha and TCRbeta repertoire sequencing tracked T-cell clones expanding and contracting after mild COVID-19 in a couple of donors. The cohort comprised two young, previously healthy adult volunteers, one female and one male.

The investigation overall reported the following: Some responding clones were detected in pre-infection memory, which suggested that pre-existing cross-reactive memory T cells had joined the SARS-CoV-2 response. Only two mild cases were covered in the study, and larger cohorts including severe cases with pre-infection samples were considered necessary. From day 15 to 85, contracting clones showed balanced CD4/CD8 phenotypes, whereas a second wave of clones that expanded from day 15 to 37 leaned towards CD4+. Contracting CD4+ clones were found mainly in CM and EM memory subsets, while CD8+ clones were enriched in EMRA. Whether the second-wave clones peaking on day 37 were SARS-CoV-2 specific was not confirmed.

As for this clonotype: Its antigen has not been determined. Within one base of it there is no much larger clone, and no base qualities were kept.

This sample was sequenced with an Illumina NovaSeq 6000. Using 5'RACE with constant-segment primers, TCRalpha and TCRbeta cDNA libraries were constructed, with sample barcodes and unique molecular identifiers added in the process. Trizol reagent was used to extract RNA from every sample. Amplification of the libraries took two PCR steps, and the second step added a second sample barcode plus Illumina TruSeq adapters. Libraries were sequenced on an Illumina NovaSeq with 2 x 150 bp paired-end reads. In the paper's pipeline: The reads were demultiplexed and collapsed into UMI-guided consensus sequences using migec v1.2.7. Using mixcr v2.1.11, UMI consensuses were aligned to TRA and TRB V and J templates and then assembled into clonotypes. A clonotype was counted as expanded or contracted only if both edgeR and NoisET called the change significant, with noise models trained on biological replicates. For edgeR calls, the cutoffs were a false discovery rate-adjusted p below 0.01 and a log2 fold-change threshold of 1. PCA with hierarchical clustering of max-normalized trajectories of the 1000 most abundant clonotypes was used as exploratory dynamics analysis. The CD4 or CD8 phenotype of responding clones was assigned using the separately sequenced CD4+ and CD8+ repertoires. In TCRdb, the public reads were trimmed at Q25 with fastp and aligned with MiXCR, with productive beta chains retained. Identical CDR3 proteins give one entry, which carries the most common genes and DNA. These V and J calls derive from TCRdb rather than the authors' analysis. The sample table shows about 500,000 distinct CDR3 sequences, and over 20% are seen once. 12% of the sample comes from the top ten.

Trimming takes 5 bases off V and 3 bases off J; junction bases not matched to a gene: 7. CDR1 and CDR2 are read off the germline V gene (reference sequence) as DFQATT and SNEGSKA. The cysteine opens and the phenylalanine closes a CDR3 of 14 amino acids. Of the read, only the CDR3 DNA is kept; its 42 bases are in frame from base 1. Ficoll-Paque density gradient centrifugation was the method used to isolate PBMCs. This chain is built from TRBV20-1 and TRBJ1-5, with 7 bases matching TRBD1. The sequence was collected from an adult woman who had mild COVID-19 (a few samples of this study predate the infection). The sample titles of this study are shuffled in the database, so cell type and time point are left out; the donor was told from shared clones. Specimen: PBMCs or a T cell subset sorted from them (not recorded which). The CDR3 here reads CSAGWTGANQPQHF. The DNA reads as follows: TGCAGTGCTGGTTGGACAGGAGCCAATCAGCCCCAGCATTTT.